Presented here are 12 T cell receptor beta chains from one specimen sequenced in a study of blood T cell repertoires in COVID-19 (dated by TCRdb to 2018 to 2021). Receptor libraries were prepared by the immunoSEQ multiplex PCR assay. The clones in this table, taken by TCRdb from immuneACCESS, are in-frame only. Not every clone is retained; where verified, under half of the shortfall comes from an unresolved V gene, and the cause of the rest is unknown. This sample has 300,000 or so clones in its table, and 85% to 90% of those were observed once. The ten biggest clones cover about 10% of the sample. The material sequenced was PBMCs or T cells enriched from blood (not recorded which). The receptors derive from a woman younger than 35 who had recovered from COVID-19.

Turning to this clone: The sample has other DNA sequences that encode this CDR3 too. V usage is TRBV5-1 and J usage is TRBJ2-3; 10 bases map to TRBD1. The CDR3 consists of 14 residues. The V gene end was trimmed by 4 bases and the J gene end by 5 bases; junction bases not matched to a gene: 4. Looked up from germline, CDR1 is SGHRS and CDR2 is YFSETQ. The CDR3 DNA reads as TGCGCCAGCAGCCCGGGACAGGGGTTAGATACGCAGTATTTT. It is translated as CASSPGQGLDTQYF.

This chain joins TRBV7-6 and TRBJ2-3; possible D gene TRBD1, 5 bases. Germline V gives CDR1 SGHVS, CDR2 FNYEAQ. This CDR3 is 15 amino acids long. V was cut by 6 bases and J by 0 bases, with 13 bases left in between. CDR3 residues: CASRPGWASTDTQYF. DNA of the CDR3: TGTGCCAGCAGGCCAGGGTGGGCTAGCACAGATACGCAGTATTTT.

The chain links TRBV18 to TRBJ2-7, with 12 nucleotides matching TRBD2. CDR3 size: 15 residues. Trimming removed 6 bases from V and 1 base from J; junction bases left unmatched: 4. CDR1 KGHSH and CDR2 LQKENI come from the germline V gene. CDR3 loop: CASSRTSGESYEQYF. In nucleotides, the CDR3 is TGTGCCAGCTCGCGGACTAGCGGGGAATCCTACGAGCAGTACTTC.

This chain links TRBV7-2 with TRBJ2-5, with 8 bases identical to TRBD2. CDR3 length equals 14 residues. Losses at the gene ends were 3 bases for V and 5 bases for J; bases not matched to a gene: 5. Germline V gives CDR1 SGHTA, CDR2 FQGNSA. The CDR3 loop reads CASSFAGGGETQYF. DNA of the CDR3: TGTGCCAGCAGCTTTGCGGGGGGTGGCGAGACCCAGTACTTC. The full variable domain, rest sourced from reference TRBV7-2 and TRBJ2-5, is GAGVSQSPSNKVTEKGKDVELRCDPISGHTALYWYRQSLGQGLEFLIYFQGNSAPDKSGLPSDRFSAERTGGSVSTLTIQRTQQEDSAVYLCASSFAGGGETQYFGPGTRLLVL.

This chain connects TRBV14 to TRBJ1-2; D not resolved. The CDR3 sequence is 13 residues long. Between the trimmed V and J ends, which lost 0 bases and 8 bases, there was a span of 10 bases. Germline CDR1 reads SGHDN; CDR2 reads FVKESK. CDR3 in DNA: TGTGCCAGCAGCCAAGACTTAGAGGGCGGCTACACCTTC. Its translation: CASSQDLEGGYTF.

V and J are TRBV5-4 and TRBJ1-2; D ambiguous. The CDR3 is 13 residues long. Trimming stripped 4 bases from V and 8 bases from J, with 15 bases between. The germline CDR1 and CDR2 sequences are SGHNT and YYREEE (reference sequence). The CDR3, as DNA: TGTGCCAGCAGCGTTGAGGGAGTCTTGGGCTACACCTTC. It translates to CASSVEGVLGYTF.

The chain uses TRBV7-3 and TRBJ2-5, with TRBD2 matching 14 bases. Losses at the gene ends were 5 bases for V and 7 bases for J; bases not matched to a gene: 3. The CDR3 contains 14 residues. Germline V CDR1 and CDR2: SGHTA, FQGTGA. CDR3 nucleotides: TGTGCCAGCAGCGCTGGGACTAGCGGGGGGACCCAGTACTTC. It codes for CASSAGTSGGTQYF. Supplemented by reference TRBV7-3 and TRBJ2-5, the full variable domain reads GAGVSQTPSNKVTEKGKYVELRCDPISGHTALYWYRQSLGQGPEFLIYFQGTGAADDSGLPNDRFFAVRPEGSVSTLKIQRTERGDSAVYLCASSAGTSGGTQYFGPGTRLLVL.

This clone was counted many times. The rearrangement joins TRBV5-1 to TRBJ2-7, with no clear D. The ends were cut back, 0 bases at V and 6 bases at J, with 13 bases in the middle. Germline V CDR1 and CDR2: SGHRS, YFSETQ. The CDR3 has 14 residues. The CDR3 region is CASSLVTEAREQYF. The CDR3 coding sequence is TGCGCCAGCAGCTTGGTAACCGAGGCCCGCGAGCAGTACTTC.

This clone came up a few times. This chain uses TRBV7-9 with TRBJ2-1, with TRBD2 matching over 13 bases. The CDR3 length is 17 residues. The germline gives CDR1 SEHNR, CDR2 FQNEAQ (reference sequence). With V trimmed by 6 bases and J by 7 bases, 12 bases remained unmatched. CDR3 nucleotide sequence: TGTGCCAGCAGATCCATATCGGGGACTAGCGGGGCAAATGAGCAGTTCTTC. The encoded protein is CASRSISGTSGANEQFF.

V gene TRBV28 combines with J gene TRBJ1-2; no clear D gene. The ends were cut back, 5 bases at V and 8 bases at J, with 12 bases in the middle. The CDR3 runs to 12 residues. Germline-derived CDR1 and CDR2 are MDHEN and SYDVKM. The CDR3 sequence: CASSQSATGYTF. The CDR3 region has the DNA TGTGCCAGCAGTCAGTCTGCCACAGGCTACACCTTC.

This chain links TRBV11-2 with TRBJ2-7, with D maybe TRBD2 (6 bases). The germline gives CDR1 SGHAT, CDR2 FQNNGV. The CDR3 loop spans 13 amino acids. Trimming pared 3 bases from V and 5 bases from J, leaving 11 bases between. The CDR3 loop is CASSFSGVNEQYF. The CDR3 DNA reads TGTGCCAGCAGCTTCTCGGGGGTAAACGAGCAGTACTTC.

The chain carries TRBV7-9 and TRBJ2-2; D possibly corresponds to TRBD1 (6 bases). Germline-derived CDR1 and CDR2 are SEHNR and FQNEAQ (reference sequence). This CDR3 region has 15 residues. The V gene lost 3 bases and the J gene lost 4 bases, with 12 bases spanning the gap. The CDR3 nucleotides read TGTGCCAGCAGCTTTGTGACAGGAGCCACCGGGGAGCTGTTTTTT. Encoded protein: CASSFVTGATGELFF.